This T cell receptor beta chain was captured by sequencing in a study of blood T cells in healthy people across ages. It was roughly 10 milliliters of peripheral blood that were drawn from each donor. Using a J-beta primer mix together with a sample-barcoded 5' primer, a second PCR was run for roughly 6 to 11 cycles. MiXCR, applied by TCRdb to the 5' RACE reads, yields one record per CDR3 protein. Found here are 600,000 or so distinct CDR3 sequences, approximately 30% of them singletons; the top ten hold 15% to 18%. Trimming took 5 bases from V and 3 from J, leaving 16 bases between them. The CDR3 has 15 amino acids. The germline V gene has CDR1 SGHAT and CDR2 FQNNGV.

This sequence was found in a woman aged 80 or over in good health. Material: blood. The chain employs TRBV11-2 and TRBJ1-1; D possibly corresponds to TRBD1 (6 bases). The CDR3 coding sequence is TGTGCCAGCAGCCTGGAAAGGCGGGGGCACACTGAAGCTTTCTTT. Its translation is CASSLERRGHTEAFF. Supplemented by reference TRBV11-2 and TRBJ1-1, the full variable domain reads EAGVAQSPRYKIIEKRQSVAFWCNPISGHATLYWYQQILGQGPKLLIQFQNNGVVDDSQLPKDRFSAERLKGVDSTLKIQPAKLEDSAVYLCASSLERRGHTEAFFGQGTRLTVV.